This T cell receptor beta chain was found in a study of response to subunit inactivated influenza vaccine. Each CDR3 protein gets one entry after TCRdb re-called the RT-PCR reads with MiXCR. The sample records 500,000 or so distinct CDR3 sequences, about a tenth being singletons. Between the trimmed V and J ends, which lost 4 bases and 4 bases, there was a span of 10 bases. The V gene's germline CDR1 is LNHNV and CDR2 YYDKDF (reference sequence). This CDR3 has 13 amino acids. V usage is TRBV15 and J usage is TRBJ1-1, with D unresolved. The TCR comes from a man in his fifties or sixties who received an inactivated influenza vaccine. The specimen was PBMCs from blood, collected 45 days after vaccination. The CDR3 nucleotides are TGTGCCACCAGCACCGGCGAGGGCACTGAAGCTTTCTTT. Translation: CATSTGEGTEAFF. The full variable domain, completed using reference TRBV15 and TRBJ1-1, is DAMVIQNPRYQVTQFGKPVTLSCSQTLNHNVMYWYQQKSSQAPKLLFHYYDKDFNNEADTPDNFQSRRPNTSFCFLDIRSPGLGDTAMYLCATSTGEGTEAFFGQGTRLTVV.